This TCR beta chain was found in a study of Tregs in tolerant kidney transplant recipients. Broader study findings: Biological reproducibility was not directly addressed in this study. The most relevant donor-specific Treg TCRbeta repertoire apparently came from expansion with activated donor B cells. Findings come from small patient numbers and require larger validation.

After removal of 5 bases from V and 3 bases from J, the junction contained 6 bases not matched to a gene. Germline V gene sequence: CDR1 LNHNV, CDR2 YYDKDF (reference sequence). The CDR3 totals 14 residues. As to this clone: Its antigen is not identified. Distinct nucleotide sequences in the sample also encode this CDR3.

Produced via immunoSEQ multiplex PCR; TCRdb's table is partial and in-frame only. The sample consists of about 240,000 clones, about four fifths of them appearing once. Unstimulated Tregs (CD4+CD25+CD127-) and CD4+CD25- non-Tregs were sorted from PBMCs. The receptor was isolated from a human donor in good health. The rearrangement uses TRBV15 and TRBJ2-7, with TRBD1 matching 8 bases. Sequencing input: CD4+ T cells from blood. The CDR3 loop is CATSRDRTNYEQYF. For the CDR3, the DNA is TGTGCCACCAGCCGGGACAGGACAAACTACGAGCAGTACTTC. The full variable domain, its missing parts supplied by reference TRBV15 and TRBJ2-7, is DAMVIQNPRYQVTQFGKPVTLSCSQTLNHNVMYWYQQKSSQAPKLLFHYYDKDFNNEADTPDNFQSRRPNTSFCFLDIRSPGLGDTAMYLCATSRDRTNYEQYFGPGTRLTVT.